Presented here are 14 T cell receptor beta chains from one specimen sequenced in a study of blood T cell repertoires in COVID-19. TCRdb's table, derived via immunoSEQ multiplex PCR, lists solely in-frame clones and lacks some. Among approximately 130,000 clones listed, around 85% were seen once. The sequencing input was peripheral blood. These receptors were taken from a human donor in a cohort sampled during active COVID-19.

The chain employs TRBV7-9 and TRBJ1-2; 7 nucleotides line up with TRBD1. V lost 1 base to trimming and J lost 7 bases; unmatched junction nucleotides: 6. The germline V gene encodes CDR1 SEHNR and CDR2 FQNEAQ (reference sequence). The CDR3 is made up of 14 amino acids. The CDR3 spells CASSLEGGAFGYTF. CDR3 DNA sequence: TGTGCCAGCAGCTTAGAAGGGGGCGCCTTTGGCTACACCTTC.

The rearrangement uses TRBV19 and TRBJ2-6; D unclear. The CDR3 is 14 residues long. The germline CDR1 and CDR2 sequences are LNHDA and SQIVND (reference sequence). Trimming removed 3 bases at V and 3 bases at J, with 6 bases between. The CDR3 nucleotides read TGTGCCAGTAGTATGTCGGGTGGGGCCAACGTCCTGACTTTC. It is translated as CASSMSGGANVLTF.

V gene TRBV5-1 combines with J gene TRBJ2-1, with 9 positions matching TRBD2. The CDR3 sequence is 16 residues long. CDR1 is SGHRS and CDR2 is YFSETQ in the germline V gene. Unmatched junction bases numbered 5, after V lost 4 bases and J lost 0 bases. The CDR3 here is CASSESGGSSYNEQFF. DNA of the CDR3: TGCGCCAGCAGCGAGAGCGGGGGGAGCTCCTACAATGAGCAGTTCTTC.

The chain employs TRBV19 and TRBJ2-7, with TRBD1 matching 7 bases. The V gene's germline CDR1 is LNHDA and CDR2 SQIVND (reference sequence). The J segment lost 3 bases and the V segment lost 3 bases, leaving 5 bases of the junction unmatched. The CDR3 runs 14 residues. CDR3: CASSMSGGGYEQYF. The CDR3 nucleotides read TGTGCCAGTAGTATGTCAGGGGGTGGCTACGAGCAGTACTTC.

This clone was detected only a few times. This specimen includes other DNA sequences encoding the same CDR3. The chain carries TRBV2 and TRBJ1-2, with 7 nucleotides matching TRBD1. Germline assignment: CDR1 SNHLY and CDR2 FYNNEI. V shed 9 bases, J shed 6 bases, and the junction held 7 bases outside the gene matches. The CDR3 totals 12 residues. The CDR3 spells CARETGADGYTF. The CDR3 DNA is TGTGCCAGGGAAACAGGGGCGGATGGCTACACCTTC.

This clone showed up just a few times. The chain carries TRBV6-5 and TRBJ2-2, with D perhaps TRBD1 (7 bases). The CDR3 has 15 residues. With 2 bases removed from V and 7 bases from J, the gap between germline ends came to 14 bases. The germline CDR1 and CDR2 sequences are MNHEY and SVGAGI. The CDR3, as DNA: TGTGCCAGCAGTTACCGACCCCAGGGGGGCGGGGAGCTGTTTTTT. It encodes CASSYRPQGGGELFF.

The chain carries TRBV19 and TRBJ1-2, with D possibly matching TRBD1 (6 bases). CDR3 length: 16 residues. Trimming cost V 5 bases and J 1 base, with 17 bases left between them. CDR1 is LNHDA and CDR2 is SQIVND in the germline V gene (reference sequence). CDR3 amino acids: CASSSNIRGFNYGYTF. The CDR3 DNA sequence: TGTGCCAGTAGTTCGAACATTAGGGGGTTTAACTATGGCTACACCTTC.

This CDR3 reads CASSFEVTGELFF. The CDR3 DNA reads as TGCGCCAGCAGCTTTGAGGTCACCGGGGAGCTGTTTTTT. V is TRBV5-1 and J is TRBJ2-2; D not resolved. CDR1 is SGHRS, CDR2 YFSETQ, per germline. The CDR3 loop spans 13 amino acids. Trimming stripped 2 bases from V and 4 bases from J, with 6 bases between.

The J gene is TRBJ2-7, the V gene TRBV28, with D possibly matching TRBD1 (6 bases). The CDR3 contains 12 residues. Germline CDR1 reads MDHEN; CDR2 reads SYDVKM. The germline V and J ends were trimmed by 6 bases and 9 bases, with 15 bases remaining between them. DNA of the CDR3: TGTGCCAGCAGCTCCCAGAGACAGGCGCAGTACGTC. It yields the protein CASSSQRQAQYV.

V usage is TRBV9 and J usage is TRBJ2-1, with D perhaps matching TRBD2 (6 bases). The germline V gene has CDR1 SGDLS and CDR2 YYNGEE. This CDR3 comprises 13 residues. Between the trimmed V and J ends, which lost 4 bases and 10 bases, there was a span of 15 bases. The CDR3 nucleotides are TGTGCCAGCAGCCCGCAACTAGCAGCCGAGCAGTTCTTC. This codes for CASSPQLAAEQFF.

This clone was detected once. The chain uses TRBV21-1 and TRBJ1-1; TRBD1, the table's D call, was not compared with the DNA. TRBV21-1 has pseudogene status. The CDR3 extends over 19 amino acids. The CDR3 sequence is CASSTMRRPVTQGRTEAFF. The CDR3 bases are TGTGCCAGCAGCACTATGAGGAGGCCCGTAACACAGGGCCGCACTGAAGCTTTCTTT.

This chain joins TRBV11-2 and TRBJ2-7; 7 nucleotides line up with TRBD2. The CDR3 sequence is 15 residues long. The trim removed 4 bases at V and 4 bases at J, leaving 10 bases unmatched. CDR1 is SGHAT and CDR2 is FQNNGV in the germline V gene. The CDR3 coding sequence is TGTGCCAGCAGCTCCTCCCGCGCGGGAGAGTACGAGCAGTACGTC. Protein: CASSSSRAGEYEQYV.

The table lists this clone with many counts. As DNA, the CDR3 is TGTGCCAGTAGTTCCACTAGACTCTTGAGCAATCAGCCCCAGCATTTT. This codes for CASSSTRLLSNQPQHF. This chain uses TRBV19 with TRBJ1-5; no clear D. The CDR3 has 16 residues. The V and J ends lost 5 bases and 1 base respectively, with 15 bases between them. Germline V gene data show CDR1 as LNHDA and CDR2 as SQIVND (reference sequence).

The V and J genes are TRBV18 and TRBJ1-2; a weak D match, TRBD1 (5 bases). Trimming took off 2 bases at V and 6 bases at J, with 10 bases between the two ends. The CDR3 covers 13 residues. The germline gives CDR1 KGHSH, CDR2 LQKENI. The CDR3 region is CASSPGRGNGYTF. The DNA of the CDR3 is TGTGCCAGCTCACCAGGAAGGGGTAATGGCTACACCTTC.